A selection of T cell receptor delta chains follows, all from one sample in a study of Vδ1+ human thymocytes. TCRdb made new clone calls on the multiplex PCR reads using CATT. Of 50,000 to 75,000 delta-chain clones detected, more than 13% appear once; the ten largest clones hold 0.3% to 0.45%. The sequenced sample consisted of Vdelta1+ gamma-delta thymocytes from the thymus. Receptor source: a girl less than two years old who had congenital heart surgery. Each CDR3 is given with its conserved first and last residue. A D gene is named only where the DNA matches it firmly. Size is omitted from some rows. Given values are once, few, many or a class for expanded clones.

j_gene: TRDJ1; abundance: once; d_gene: NA; v_gene: TRDV1; CDR3nt: TGTGCTCTTGGGGACGCCTTCCTACGGGGGGATACGGGGAAGTACACCGATAAACTCATCTTT; CDR3aa: CALGDAFLRGDTGKYTDKLIF
j_gene: TRDJ1; abundance: few; d_gene: TRDD3; v_gene: TRDV1; CDR3nt: TGTGCTCTTGGGGAACAACAGTGGGGGATACGCACCGATAAACTCATCTTT; CDR3aa: CALGEQQWGIRTDKLIF
j_gene: TRDJ1; abundance: NA; d_gene: TRDD3; v_gene: TRDV1; CDR3nt: TGTGCTCTTGGGGAACGCGGACTCCGGGCGGGGGATATTGGCGATAAACTCATCTTT; CDR3aa: CALGERGLRAGDIGDKLIF
j_gene: TRDJ1; abundance: NA; d_gene: NA; v_gene: TRDV1; CDR3nt: TGTGCTCTTGGGGATACTCCCCTTGATGGGAGGTACACCGATAAACTCATCTTT; CDR3aa: CALGDTPLDGRYTDKLIF
j_gene: TRDJ1; abundance: NA; d_gene: TRDD3; v_gene: TRDV1; CDR3nt: TGTGCTCTTGGGGAACTAGCTATTCCTTTTTCGGATTGGGGGACCTACACCGATAAACTCATCTTT; CDR3aa: CALGELAIPFSDWGTYTDKLIF
j_gene: TRDJ1; abundance: NA; d_gene: NA; v_gene: TRDV1; CDR3nt: TGTGCTCTTGGGGAGAAAATATCTGGCGGACCTACCGATAAACTCATCTTT; CDR3aa: CALGEKISGGPTDKLIF
j_gene: TRDJ1; abundance: few; d_gene: NA; v_gene: TRDV1; CDR3nt: TGTGCTCTTGGGGAACCCGGCTTCCTGACCGTTGGGGGAGCGGGTCGCACCGATAAACTCATCTTT; CDR3aa: CALGEPGFLTVGGAGRTDKLIF
j_gene: TRDJ1; abundance: few; d_gene: TRDD3; v_gene: TRDV2; CDR3nt: TGTGCCTGTGACACCGGATCATACTGGGGGAACCGAACCGATAAACTCATCTTT; CDR3aa: CACDTGSYWGNRTDKLIF
j_gene: TRDJ1; abundance: NA; d_gene: TRDD3; v_gene: TRDV1; CDR3nt: TGTGCTCTTGGGTTAGACCTTCCTACTATGACTGGCGGCACTGGGGGATACCAGGGGCTCATCTTT; CDR3aa: CALGLDLPTMTGGTGGYQGLIF
j_gene: TRDJ1; abundance: NA; d_gene: NA; v_gene: TRDV1; CDR3nt: TGTGCTCTTGGTGGTTCCGCCAACACCGATAAACTCATCTTT; CDR3aa: CALGGSANTDKLIF
j_gene: TRDJ1; abundance: NA; d_gene: NA; v_gene: TRDV2; CDR3nt: TGTGCCTGTGCTGAAAAAGAATTTCCCACCTACCCGTCCCTCACCGATAAACTCATCTTT; CDR3aa: CACAEKEFPTYPSLTDKLIF
j_gene: TRDJ1; abundance: NA; d_gene: NA; v_gene: TRDV1; CDR3nt: TGTGCTCTTGGGGAACTTAAATCCCGATACGACGGCTACGATAAACTCATCTTT; CDR3aa: CALGELKSRYDGYDKLIF
j_gene: TRDJ2; abundance: few; d_gene: TRDD3; v_gene: TRDV1; CDR3nt: TGTGCTCTTGGGGAACTAGTTGTCTGGCCTGGGGGCCAGGCAGCACAACTCTTCTTT; CDR3aa: CALGELVVWPGGQAAQLFF
j_gene: TRDJ1; abundance: NA; d_gene: TRDD3; v_gene: TRDV1; CDR3nt: TGTGCTCTTGGGAATTCCCCTGACTGGGGGATAAAGTCCGTTTTGGAACTCATCTTT; CDR3aa: CALGNSPDWGIKSVLELIF
j_gene: TRDJ1; abundance: few; d_gene: NA; v_gene: TRDV1; CDR3nt: TGTGCTCTTGGGGAATTATCGCCTTCCTCCCTTACTGGGGTGATCACCGATAAACTCATCTTT; CDR3aa: CALGELSPSSLTGVITDKLIF
j_gene: TRDJ1; abundance: many; d_gene: TRDD3; v_gene: TRDV2; CDR3nt: TGTGCCTGTGACAGGCTCCTACGGGGGATACGCCGCGGGAACACCGATAAACTCATCTTT; CDR3aa: CACDRLLRGIRRGNTDKLIF
j_gene: TRDJ1; abundance: few; d_gene: TRDD3; v_gene: TRDV1; CDR3nt: TGTGCTCTTCTTCCTATGGGTAGTTGGGTACTGGGGGATAGCACCGATAAACTCATCTTT; CDR3aa: CALLPMGSWVLGDSTDKLIF
j_gene: TRDJ1; abundance: NA; d_gene: TRDD3; v_gene: TRDV1; CDR3nt: TGTGCTCTTGGGGAAGTTCCCTACGACCGGGGGATACGCAGGTTGTTCGCCGATAAACTCATCTTT; CDR3aa: CALGEVPYDRGIRRLFADKLIF
j_gene: TRDJ1; abundance: NA; d_gene: TRDD3; v_gene: TRDV1; CDR3nt: TGTGCTCTTGGGGAAACAAACTGGGGGATACTAGGGACCGATAAACTCATCTTT; CDR3aa: CALGETNWGILGTDKLIF
j_gene: TRDJ1; abundance: few; d_gene: TRDD3; v_gene: TRDV1; CDR3nt: TGTGCTCTTGGGGAACCACCTTACGTGGGGGTACTGGGGATACGCACCGATAAACTCATCTTT; CDR3aa: CALGEPPYVGVLGIRTDKLIF
j_gene: TRDJ1; abundance: NA; d_gene: TRDD3; v_gene: TRDV1; CDR3nt: TGTGCTCTTGGGGAACTGTTCCATAGTTTGCTGGGGGGCCGTCATTACACCGATAAACTCATCTTT; CDR3aa: CALGELFHSLLGGRHYTDKLIF
j_gene: TRDJ1; abundance: few; d_gene: NA; v_gene: TRDV1; CDR3nt: TGTGCTCTTGGGATGTTCCCGTCCTACGAGGGGAACCATCCTTTTATACTCATCTTT; CDR3aa: CALGMFPSYEGNHPFILIF
j_gene: TRDJ1; abundance: many; d_gene: NA; v_gene: TRDV2; CDR3nt: TGTGCCTGTGACCCTACTGGCCCGTACACCGATAAACTCATCTTT; CDR3aa: CACDPTGPYTDKLIF
j_gene: TRDJ1; abundance: few; d_gene: NA; v_gene: TRDV1; CDR3nt: TGTGCTCTTGGGGAACTGCCCCCGGGTCATTGGGAGGGCGATAAACTCATCTTT; CDR3aa: CALGELPPGHWEGDKLIF
j_gene: TRDJ1; abundance: NA; d_gene: NA; v_gene: TRDV1; CDR3nt: TGTGCTCTTGGGATAGCAGGCCTTCCCTCCCGGGGGACCGATAAACTCATCTTT; CDR3aa: CALGIAGLPSRGTDKLIF
j_gene: TRDJ1; abundance: NA; d_gene: NA; v_gene: TRDV1; CDR3nt: TGTGCTCTTGGGTCCCCCTACGGGTCTACCGATAAACTCATCTTT; CDR3aa: CALGSPYGSTDKLIF
j_gene: TRDJ1; abundance: few; d_gene: TRDD3; v_gene: TRDV1; CDR3nt: TGTGCTCTTGGGGAACTACCCTACCGCCTTACTGGGGGATACACAACTTACACCGATAAACTCATCTTT; CDR3aa: CALGELPYRLTGGYTTYTDKLIF
j_gene: TRDJ1; abundance: NA; d_gene: TRDD3; v_gene: TRDV2; CDR3nt: TGTGCCTGTGACGCGGGGGGATACACCGATAAACTCATCTTT; CDR3aa: CACDAGGYTDKLIF
j_gene: TRDJ1; abundance: NA; d_gene: NA; v_gene: TRDV1; CDR3nt: TGTGCTCTTGGGGAACCGCATTCAGCGGGCACCGATAAACTCATCTTT; CDR3aa: CALGEPHSAGTDKLIF
j_gene: TRDJ1; abundance: NA; d_gene: TRDD3; v_gene: TRDV1; CDR3nt: TGTGCTCTTGGGGAGTCGCGGCCTTCCTACTACGATTGGGGGATACGCGTTGCCGATAAACTCATCTTT; CDR3aa: CALGESRPSYYDWGIRVADKLIF
j_gene: TRDJ1; abundance: NA; d_gene: TRDD3; v_gene: TRDV1; CDR3nt: TGTGCTCTTGGGGAACCCGATGGTAACCTGATGAGGGGGGGATCGGGTAAACTCATCTTT; CDR3aa: CALGEPDGNLMRGGSGKLIF
j_gene: TRDJ1; abundance: few; d_gene: TRDD3; v_gene: TRDV1; CDR3nt: TGTGCTCTTGGGGAACCTAACTCCCGACTACTGGGGGAGAACACCGATAAACTCATCTTT; CDR3aa: CALGEPNSRLLGENTDKLIF
j_gene: TRDJ1; abundance: few; d_gene: TRDD3; v_gene: TRDV1; CDR3nt: TGTGCTCTTGGGGGACACTACGTCTGGGGGATACGATCAAAGTACACCGATAAACTCATCTTT; CDR3aa: CALGGHYVWGIRSKYTDKLIF
j_gene: TRDJ1; abundance: few; d_gene: NA; v_gene: TRDV1; CDR3nt: TGTGCTCTTGGGGAAGTGGTGTTCCTACGAGTCGGGATATGTAGGAGTGAAACCGATAAACTCATCTTT; CDR3aa: CALGEVVFLRVGICRSETDKLIF
j_gene: TRDJ1; abundance: few; d_gene: TRDD3; v_gene: TRDV1; CDR3nt: TGTGCTCTTGGGGAACTGGTCCCGATGGGGGATACATCCGATAAACTCATCTTT; CDR3aa: CALGELVPMGDTSDKLIF
j_gene: TRDJ1; abundance: few; d_gene: TRDD3; v_gene: TRDV1; CDR3nt: TGTGCTCTTGGGGAACTGAGGCGCCCATCGAGGGGGATACGCTTAACCCCCGACACCGATAAACTCATCTTT; CDR3aa: CALGELRRPSRGIRLTPDTDKLIF
j_gene: TRDJ1; abundance: NA; d_gene: NA; v_gene: TRAV29/DV5; CDR3nt: TGTGCAGCCCCCCGCTTCCTGCAAGACTGGTTAACCGATAAACTCATCTTT; CDR3aa: CAAPRFLQDWLTDKLIF
j_gene: TRDJ1; abundance: NA; d_gene: NA; v_gene: TRDV1; CDR3nt: TGTGCTCTCGGGATGCTCCCCAAATCAAGCACCGATAAACTCATCTTT; CDR3aa: CALGMLPKSSTDKLIF
j_gene: TRDJ1; abundance: NA; d_gene: TRDD3; v_gene: TRDV2; CDR3nt: TGTGCCTGTGAGGGGGACGGTCCATACTTACTGGGGGTCCTGTACACCGATAAACTCATCTTT; CDR3aa: CACEGDGPYLLGVLYTDKLIF
j_gene: TRDJ1; abundance: few; d_gene: TRDD3; v_gene: TRDV1; CDR3nt: TGTGCTCTTGGGGGAATCCTACTGGGGGACACCACCGATAAACTCATCTTT; CDR3aa: CALGGILLGDTTDKLIF
j_gene: TRDJ1; abundance: once; d_gene: TRDD3; v_gene: TRDV1; CDR3nt: TGTGCTCTTGGGGGACTCTTGCGACTGGGGGCCACCGATAAACTCATCTTT; CDR3aa: CALGGLLRLGATDKLIF
j_gene: TRDJ1; abundance: NA; d_gene: TRDD3; v_gene: TRDV1; CDR3nt: TGTGCTCTTGGGGCCCGTCCCCTGACTGGGGGTTTAAGGTCGTACACCGATAAACTCATCTTT; CDR3aa: CALGARPLTGGLRSYTDKLIF
j_gene: TRDJ1; abundance: few; d_gene: NA; v_gene: TRDV1; CDR3nt: TGTGCTCTTGGGGAACTAGGGTTTCCTACGCTGTCCGGGGGATTCAACACCGATAAACTCATCTTT; CDR3aa: CALGELGFPTLSGGFNTDKLIF
j_gene: TRDJ1; abundance: NA; d_gene: TRDD3; v_gene: TRDV1; CDR3nt: TGTGCTCTTGGGGAACTTAACGTAGGGGGGGATAGGAAGGCCGATAAACTCATCTTT; CDR3aa: CALGELNVGGDRKADKLIF
j_gene: TRDJ1; abundance: many; d_gene: TRDD3; v_gene: TRAV29/DV5; CDR3nt: TGTGCAGCGATTCTTTTCTTTCCTCGCGTCGACTGGGGGACCCCCTACACCGATAAACTCATCTTT; CDR3aa: CAAILFFPRVDWGTPYTDKLIF
j_gene: TRDJ1; abundance: few; d_gene: NA; v_gene: TRDV1; CDR3nt: TGTGCTCTTGGGGAACTTCCGACCCTAAAGTACACCGATAAACTCATCTTT; CDR3aa: CALGELPTLKYTDKLIF
j_gene: TRDJ1; abundance: NA; d_gene: NA; v_gene: TRDV1; CDR3nt: TGTGCTCTTGGGGAGTACTTCCCGTTCGGGGATTACACCGATAAACTCATCTTT; CDR3aa: CALGEYFPFGDYTDKLIF